What follows is one T cell receptor beta chain and its context. This record comes from a study of CD8 T cells in ankylosing spondylitis. Quantitative 5'-RACE with molecular barcodes was used to make the TCR beta libraries. TCRdb reprocessed the 5' RACE reads with MiXCR, giving one entry per CDR3 protein. The sample has 240,000 or so distinct CDR3 sequences; 8.6% are singletons. CDR3 size: 19 residues. Germline-derived CDR1 and CDR2 are SGDLS and YYNGEE. With 0 bases clipped from V and 1 base from J, the junction kept 6 bases outside the gene matches. The origin of this receptor is a male donor with ankylosing spondylitis or in good health (not recorded which). The sequenced sample consisted of blood, either unsorted or a sorted T cell fraction (not recorded which). The gene calls are TRBV9 and TRBJ2-2, with 13 bases matching TRBD2. The CDR3 DNA reads as TGTGCCAGCAGCGTAGCTCCTGGGACTAGCGGGGTGAACACCGGGGAGCTGTTTTTT. Protein sequence: CASSVAPGTSGVNTGELFF.